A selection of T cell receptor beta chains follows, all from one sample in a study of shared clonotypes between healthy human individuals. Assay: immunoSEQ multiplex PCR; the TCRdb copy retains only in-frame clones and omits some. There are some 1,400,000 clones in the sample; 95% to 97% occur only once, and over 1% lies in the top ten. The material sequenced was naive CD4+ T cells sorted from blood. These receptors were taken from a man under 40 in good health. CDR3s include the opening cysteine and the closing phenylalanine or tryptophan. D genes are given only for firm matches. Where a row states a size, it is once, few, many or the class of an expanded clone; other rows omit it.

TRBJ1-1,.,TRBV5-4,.,TGTGCCAGCAGCTTGTCCCAGGGGACTGAAGCTTTCTTT,CASSLSQGTEAFF
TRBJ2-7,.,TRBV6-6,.,TGTGCCAGCAGCCCTCGTGGAGGGGGACGAGGGGAGCAGTACTTC,CASSPRGGGRGEQYF
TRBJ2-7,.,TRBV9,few,TGTGCCAGCAGCGTAGGGCTTACTACCTACGAGCAGTACTTC,CASSVGLTTYEQYF
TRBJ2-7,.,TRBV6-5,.,TGTGCCACGGGGAGCCGAGGCTCCTACGAGCAGTACTTC,CATGSRGSYEQYF
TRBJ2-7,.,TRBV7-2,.,TGTGCCAGCAGTCCAAAGTGGGGGCTTCAGTCCTACGAGCAGTACTTC,CASSPKWGLQSYEQYF
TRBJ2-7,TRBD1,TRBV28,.,TGTGCCAGCAGTCCCCTCCGGGACAGGGCGTCCTACGAGCAGTACTTC,CASSPLRDRASYEQYF
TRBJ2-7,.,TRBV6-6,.,TGTGCCAGCAGTTACGGCAGGGCTTCCTACGAGCAGTACTTC,CASSYGRASYEQYF
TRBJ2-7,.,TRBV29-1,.,TGCAGCGTTAAGGAGGTTTGGAATAACTACGAGCAGTACTTC,CSVKEVWNNYEQYF
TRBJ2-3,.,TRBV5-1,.,TGCGCCAGCAGCTCCAGGACCCGTACAGATACGCAGTATTTT,CASSSRTRTDTQYF
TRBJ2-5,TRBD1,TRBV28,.,TGTGCCAGCAGTTTTTCGAACACAGGGGCTATTGAGACCCAGTACTTC,CASSFSNTGAIETQYF
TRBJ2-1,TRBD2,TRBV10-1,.,TGCGCCAGCGGGACTAGCGGGAGGTGGAATGAGCAGTTCTTC,CASGTSGRWNEQFF
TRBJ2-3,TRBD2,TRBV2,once,TGTGCCAGCCCTAACCCCCCCTGGACTAGTTCCACAGATACGCAGTATTTT,CASPNPPWTSSTDTQYF
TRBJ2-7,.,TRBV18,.,TGTGCCAGCTCACCTTTAGGATACGAGCAGTACTTC,CASSPLGYEQYF
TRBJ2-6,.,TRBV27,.,TGTGCCAGCAGTGCAGGTTCGTGGGCCAACGTCCTGACTTTC,CASSAGSWANVLTF
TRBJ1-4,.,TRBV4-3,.,TGCGCCAGCAGCCGTAACAGTAGAAATAATGAAAAACTGTTTTTT,CASSRNSRNNEKLFF
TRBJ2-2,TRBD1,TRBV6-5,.,TGTGCCAGCAGCGACAGGGCGAACACCGGGGAGCTGTTTTTT,CASSDRANTGELFF
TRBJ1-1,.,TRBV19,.,TGTGCCAGTAGCCCTTCTATGAACACTGAAGCTTTCTTT,CASSPSMNTEAFF
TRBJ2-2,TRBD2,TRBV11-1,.,TGTGCCAGCAGCTTAGGGACTAGCGGGAGACCCGGGGAGCTGTTTTTT,CASSLGTSGRPGELFF